These T cell receptor beta chains were read from a single sample in a study of cytomegalovirus exposure and HLA in healthy donors. Generated by immunoSEQ multiplex PCR, the TCRdb table keeps only in-frame clones and is missing some. The table records roughly 200,000 clones, 77% of them present only once. The sequenced sample consisted of PBMCs. These TCRs come from a woman in her thirties in good health and CMV-seropositive. Each CDR3 is given with its conserved first and last residue.

V gene	J gene	CDR3 protein
TRBV28	TRBJ1-1	CASIRAGTEAFF
TRBV30	TRBJ1-4	CAWIAGVGKLFF
TRBV7-8	TRBJ1-4	CASSAGQGGEKLFF
TRBV7-7	TRBJ2-5	CASSFSHDRETQYF
TRBV28	TRBJ1-6	CATQLTGFGSPLHF
TRBV2	TRBJ2-1	CASPRDRGQNEQFF
TRBV7-2	TRBJ2-3	CASSPDVAADTQYF
TRBV18	TRBJ2-7	CASSQGTGQYEQYF
TRBV18	TRBJ2-7	CASSPYGTYEQYF
TRBV11-2	TRBJ2-5	CASSPRQGQETQYF
TRBV19	TRBJ2-7	CASSRLAGGRSYEQYF
TRBV27	TRBJ1-1	CASSKNTGSNTEAFF
TRBV9	TRBJ1-2	CASSPLWTAAFASNYGYTF
TRBV6-5	TRBJ1-5	CASSYSGRLDQPQHF
TRBV4-3	TRBJ2-1	CASSQGPSGREDEQFF
TRBV29-1	TRBJ1-1	CSSQGLGHTEAFF
TRBV7-8	TRBJ2-1	CASSMGLAGGHREQFF
TRBV28	TRBJ2-6	CASKTGGSGANVLTF
TRBV7-2	TRBJ2-5	CASSLSGQATQYF
TRBV19	TRBJ2-6	CASREGRGANVLTF
TRBV4-1	TRBJ2-2	CASSQDARSVVELFF
TRBV30	TRBJ2-3	CASHPSGGATDTQYF
TRBV6-6	TRBJ1-6	CASSYEYSPLHF
TRBV4-3	TRBJ1-4	CASSQGATGLGEKLFF
TRBV6-4	TRBJ1-1	CASSSGGDLNTEAFF
TRBV7-2	TRBJ2-7	CASSLWLGSSYEQYF
TRBV5-8	TRBJ1-4	CASSFRQGNEKLFF
TRBV2	TRBJ1-2	CASSPTGAGDGYTF
TRBV7-2	TRBJ2-5	CASSKGLAGGQETQYF
TRBV6-1	TRBJ1-1	CASSVQGKVTEAFF
TRBV7-2	TRBJ2-1	CASSLGTSATPSYNEQFF
TRBV2	TRBJ1-2	CASSGSGTAYGYTF
TRBV14	TRBJ2-5	CASSQGGPQVETQYF